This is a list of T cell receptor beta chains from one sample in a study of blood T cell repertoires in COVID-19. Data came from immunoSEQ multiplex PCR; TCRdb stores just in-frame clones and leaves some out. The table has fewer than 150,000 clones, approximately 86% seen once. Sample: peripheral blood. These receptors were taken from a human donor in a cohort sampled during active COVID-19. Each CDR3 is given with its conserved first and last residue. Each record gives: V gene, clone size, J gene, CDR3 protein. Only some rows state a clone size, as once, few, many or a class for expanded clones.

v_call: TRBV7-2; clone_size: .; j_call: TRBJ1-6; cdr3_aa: CASSLEAGVSPLHF
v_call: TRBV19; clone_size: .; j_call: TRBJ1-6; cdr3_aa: CASRRRNNSPLHF
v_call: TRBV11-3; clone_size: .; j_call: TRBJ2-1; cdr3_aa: CASSSAGGTREQFF
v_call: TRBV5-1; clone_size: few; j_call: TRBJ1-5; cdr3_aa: CASSLVSGQPQHF
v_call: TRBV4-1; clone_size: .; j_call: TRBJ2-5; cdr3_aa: CASSLVRGEETQYF
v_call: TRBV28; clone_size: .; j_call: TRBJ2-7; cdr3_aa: CASSLSPSGGGRYF
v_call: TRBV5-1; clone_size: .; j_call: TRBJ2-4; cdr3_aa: CASRDGAGKNIQYF
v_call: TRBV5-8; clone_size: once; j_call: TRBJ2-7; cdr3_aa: CASGTRGLSYEQYF
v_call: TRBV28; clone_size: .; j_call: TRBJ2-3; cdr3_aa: CASRSGALARLDTQYF
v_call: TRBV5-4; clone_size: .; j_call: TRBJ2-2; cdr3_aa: CASSPGQNTGELFF
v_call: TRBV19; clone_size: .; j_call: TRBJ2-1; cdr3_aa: CASSIGDRGQSLTVYNEQFF
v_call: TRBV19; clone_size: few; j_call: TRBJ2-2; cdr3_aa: CASSPPGGSGELFF
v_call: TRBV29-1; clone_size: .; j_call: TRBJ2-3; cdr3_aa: CSTGTSGIWDTQYF
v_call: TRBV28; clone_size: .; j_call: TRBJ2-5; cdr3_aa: CASSFRQGGETQYF
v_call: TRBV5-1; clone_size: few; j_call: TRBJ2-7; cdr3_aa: CASSLTSGRALQYF
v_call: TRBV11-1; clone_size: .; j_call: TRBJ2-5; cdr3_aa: CASSFGLAGPQETQYF
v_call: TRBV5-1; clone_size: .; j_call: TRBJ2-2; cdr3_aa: CASSSTSAPRNTGELFF
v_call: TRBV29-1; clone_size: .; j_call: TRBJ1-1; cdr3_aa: CSVSGPLAMNTEAFF
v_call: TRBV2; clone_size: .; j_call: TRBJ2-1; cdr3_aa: CASSDRLADNWLDEQFF
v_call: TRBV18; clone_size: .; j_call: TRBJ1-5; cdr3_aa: CASSPNGGDQPQHF
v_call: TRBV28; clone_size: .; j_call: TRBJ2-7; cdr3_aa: CASSLDIAYEQYF
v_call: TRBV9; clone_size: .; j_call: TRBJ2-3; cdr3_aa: CASSGGAGTQYF
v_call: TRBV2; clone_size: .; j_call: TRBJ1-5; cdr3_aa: CASRTGGFGNQPQHF
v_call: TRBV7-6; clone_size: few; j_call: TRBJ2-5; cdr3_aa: CASSLGTLQETQYF
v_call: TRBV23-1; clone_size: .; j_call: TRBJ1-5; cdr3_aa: CASSQSTGGEWNQPQHF
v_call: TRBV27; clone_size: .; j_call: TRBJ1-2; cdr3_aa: CASRNRGTLLTNYGYTF
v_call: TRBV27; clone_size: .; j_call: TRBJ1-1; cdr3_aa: CASSRTGMDAFF
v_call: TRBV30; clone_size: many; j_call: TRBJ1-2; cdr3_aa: CAWIQDSRYRGYTF
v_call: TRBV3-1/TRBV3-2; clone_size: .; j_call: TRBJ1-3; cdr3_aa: CAIGGTGNTIYF
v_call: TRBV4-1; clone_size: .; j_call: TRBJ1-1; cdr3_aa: CASSQDSETEAFF
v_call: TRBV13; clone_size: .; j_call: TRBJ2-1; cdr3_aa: CASSPYYSSYNEQFF